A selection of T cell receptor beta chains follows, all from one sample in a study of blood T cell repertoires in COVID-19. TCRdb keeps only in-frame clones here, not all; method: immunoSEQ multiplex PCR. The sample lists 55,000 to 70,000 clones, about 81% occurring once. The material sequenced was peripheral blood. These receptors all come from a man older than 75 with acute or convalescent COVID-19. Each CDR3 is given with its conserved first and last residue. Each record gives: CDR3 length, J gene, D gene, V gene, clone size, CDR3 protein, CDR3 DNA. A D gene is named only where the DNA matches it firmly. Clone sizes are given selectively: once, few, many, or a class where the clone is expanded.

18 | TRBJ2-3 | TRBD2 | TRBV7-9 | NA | CASSSKRRLAGKLDTQYF | TGTGCCAGCAGCTCTAAACGCAGACTAGCGGGGAAGTTGGATACGCAGTATTTT
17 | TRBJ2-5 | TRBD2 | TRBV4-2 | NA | CASSQVFGLAGGETQYF | TGTGCCAGCAGCCAAGTATTCGGACTAGCGGGGGGAGAGACCCAGTACTTC
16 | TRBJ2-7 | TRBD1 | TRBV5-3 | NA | CARSLRGQGALYEQYF | TGTGCCAGAAGCTTGAGAGGACAGGGGGCACTCTACGAGCAGTACTTC
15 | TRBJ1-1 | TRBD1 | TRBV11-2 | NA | CASSFRTGPNTEAFF | TGTGCCAGCAGCTTTCGGACAGGGCCGAACACTGAAGCTTTCTTT
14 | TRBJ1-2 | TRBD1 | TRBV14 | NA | CASSQETGGYGYTF | TGTGCCAGCAGCCAAGAGACAGGGGGCTATGGCTACACCTTC
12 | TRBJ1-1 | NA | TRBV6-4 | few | CASKGVNTEAFF | TGTGCCAGCAAAGGGGTGAACACTGAAGCTTTCTTT
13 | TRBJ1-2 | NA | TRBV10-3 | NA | CAISDGGVSGYTF | TGTGCCATCAGTGACGGGGGGGTAAGCGGCTACACCTTC
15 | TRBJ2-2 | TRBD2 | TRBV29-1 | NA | CSVSGGASNTGELFF | TGCAGCGTTAGCGGGGGGGCCTCGAACACCGGGGAGCTGTTTTTT
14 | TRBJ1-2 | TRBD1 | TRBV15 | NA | CATSRDIQGEGYTF | TGTGCCACCAGCAGAGATATCCAGGGGGAGGGCTACACCTTC
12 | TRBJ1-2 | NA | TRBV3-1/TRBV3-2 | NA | CASSQVSYGYTF | TGTGCCAGCAGCCAAGTATCCTATGGCTACACCTTC
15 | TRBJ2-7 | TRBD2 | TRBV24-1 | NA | CATSETSGRPREQYF | TGTGCCACCAGTGAGACTAGCGGGAGGCCGAGGGAGCAGTACTTC
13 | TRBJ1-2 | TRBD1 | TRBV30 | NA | CAGPPTGIYGYTF | TGTGCCGGCCCGCCGACAGGGATCTATGGCTACACCTTC
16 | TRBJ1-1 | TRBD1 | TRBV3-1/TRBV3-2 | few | CASSHPQGGGNTEAFF | TGTGCCAGCAGCCACCCTCAGGGGGGAGGGAACACTGAAGCTTTCTTT
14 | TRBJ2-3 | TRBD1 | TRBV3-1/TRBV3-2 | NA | CASSQDRGTDTQYF | TGTGCCAGCAGCCAGGACAGGGGGACAGATACGCAGTATTTT
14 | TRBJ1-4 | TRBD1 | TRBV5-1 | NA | CASSTDRVGEKLFF | TGCGCCAGCAGCACTGACAGGGTCGGTGAAAAACTGTTTTTT
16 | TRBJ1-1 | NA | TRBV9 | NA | CASSPRLGAGNTEAFF | TGTGCCAGCAGCCCTCGTTTGGGGGCTGGGAACACTGAAGCTTTCTTT
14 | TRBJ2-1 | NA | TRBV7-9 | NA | CASSRAGQGGEQFF | TGTGCCAGCAGCCGAGCGGGTCAGGGAGGTGAGCAGTTCTTC
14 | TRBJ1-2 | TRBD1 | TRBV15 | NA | CATSGGTANYGYTF | TGTGCCACCAGCGGAGGGACAGCTAACTATGGCTACACCTTC
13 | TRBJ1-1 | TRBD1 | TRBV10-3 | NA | CATATGADTEAFF | TGTGCCACCGCCACAGGGGCGGACACTGAAGCTTTCTTT
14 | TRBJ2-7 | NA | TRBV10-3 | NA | CAISGRDISYEQYF | TGTGCCATCAGTGGCCGGGACATCTCCTACGAGCAGTACTTC
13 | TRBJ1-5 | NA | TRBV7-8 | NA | CASSATGIQPQHF | TGTGCCAGCAGCGCTACAGGGATTCAGCCCCAGCATTTT
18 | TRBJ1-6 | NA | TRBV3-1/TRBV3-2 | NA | CASSQEETTGPNNSPLHF | TGTGCCAGCAGCCAAGAGGAAACTACAGGGCCGAATAATTCACCCCTCCACTTT
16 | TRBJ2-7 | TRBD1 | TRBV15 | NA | CATSRGRGSGGDEQYF | TGTGCCACCAGCAGAGGGCGAGGTTCAGGGGGAGACGAGCAGTACTTC
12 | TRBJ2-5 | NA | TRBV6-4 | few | CAREGGRETQYF | TGTGCCCGGGAAGGAGGCAGAGAGACCCAGTACTTC
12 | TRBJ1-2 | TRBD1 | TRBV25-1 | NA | CASRAGGAGYTF | TGTGCCAGCCGGGCAGGGGGCGCGGGCTACACCTTC
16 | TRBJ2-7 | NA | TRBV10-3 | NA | CAISADRRSLGHEQYF | TGTGCCATCAGTGCTGACAGGAGGAGTTTAGGCCACGAGCAGTACTTC
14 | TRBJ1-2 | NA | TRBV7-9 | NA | CASSLAGGSYGYTF | TGTGCCAGCAGCTTAGCGGGGGGTAGCTATGGCTACACCTTC
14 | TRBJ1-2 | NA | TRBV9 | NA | CASTPFFLTYGYTF | TGTGCCAGCACGCCCTTCTTTCTCACATATGGCTACACCTTC
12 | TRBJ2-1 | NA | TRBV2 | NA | CASSPIPPNQFF | TGTGCCAGCAGCCCCATCCCTCCTAACCAGTTCTTC
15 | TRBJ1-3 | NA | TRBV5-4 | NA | CASSLAGPSGNTIYF | TGTGCCAGCAGCTTGGCGGGTCCCTCTGGAAACACCATATATTTT
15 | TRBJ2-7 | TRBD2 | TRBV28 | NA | CASQTSGLAGYEQYF | TGTGCCAGCCAAACCTCGGGACTAGCGGGTTACGAGCAGTACTTC
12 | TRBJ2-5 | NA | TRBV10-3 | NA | CAGGSDQETQYF | TGTGCCGGCGGCAGCGACCAAGAGACCCAGTACTTC
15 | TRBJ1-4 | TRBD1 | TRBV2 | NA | CASSKEGQGNEKLFF | TGTGCCAGCAGCAAGGAAGGACAGGGTAATGAAAAACTGTTTTTT
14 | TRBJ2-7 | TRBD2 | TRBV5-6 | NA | CASRWTSGGYEQYF | TGTGCCAGCAGGTGGACTAGCGGGGGCTACGAGCAGTACTTC
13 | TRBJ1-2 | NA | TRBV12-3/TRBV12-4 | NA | CASSFSQGIGYTF | TGTGCCAGCAGTTTTTCACAGGGTATTGGCTACACCTTC
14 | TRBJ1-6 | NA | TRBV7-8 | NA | CASSYIGESSPLHF | TGTGCCAGCAGCTACATTGGGGAGTCATCACCCCTCCACTTT
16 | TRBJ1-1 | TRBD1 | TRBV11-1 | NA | CASSPRDRGKDTEAFF | TGTGCCAGCAGCCCACGGGACAGGGGTAAGGACACTGAAGCTTTCTTT
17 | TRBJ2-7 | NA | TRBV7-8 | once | CASSLVLGGGSSYEQYF | TGTGCCAGCAGCTTAGTGTTGGGTGGGGGGAGCTCCTACGAGCAGTACTTC
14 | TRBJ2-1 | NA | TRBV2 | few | CASTQVALANEQFF | TGTGCCAGCACCCAAGTGGCTCTAGCCAATGAGCAGTTCTTC
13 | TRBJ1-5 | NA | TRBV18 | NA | CASSEISNQPQHF | TGTGCCAGCTCAGAGATTAGCAATCAGCCCCAGCATTTT
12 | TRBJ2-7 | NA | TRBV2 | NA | CASSAIGGEQYF | TGTGCCAGCAGTGCGATAGGAGGCGAGCAGTACTTC
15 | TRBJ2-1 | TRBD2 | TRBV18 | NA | CASSRTSGNVDEQFF | TGTGCCAGCTCGCGGACTAGCGGGAATGTCGATGAGCAGTTCTTC
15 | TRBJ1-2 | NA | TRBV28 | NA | CASRSTGLFNYGYTF | TGTGCCAGCAGATCAACGGGACTCTTTAACTATGGCTACACCTTC
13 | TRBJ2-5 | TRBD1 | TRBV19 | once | CASRDRLSETQYF | TGTGCCAGTCGGGACAGGCTATCCGAGACCCAGTACTTC
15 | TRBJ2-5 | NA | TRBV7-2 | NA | CASSPRRGLQETQYF | TGTGCCAGCAGCCCACGTAGGGGACTTCAAGAGACCCAGTACTTC
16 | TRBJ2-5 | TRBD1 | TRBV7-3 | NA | CASSLTPGTVGETQYF | TGTGCCAGCAGCTTAACGCCCGGGACAGTCGGCGAGACCCAGTACTTC
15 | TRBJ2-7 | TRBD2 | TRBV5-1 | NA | CASSFLAGISYEQYF | TGCGCCAGCAGCTTTCTAGCGGGGATTTCCTACGAGCAGTACTTC
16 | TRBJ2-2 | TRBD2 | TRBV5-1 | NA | CASSLGTSGNTGELFF | TGCGCCAGCAGCTTGGGGACTAGCGGGAACACCGGGGAGCTGTTTTTT
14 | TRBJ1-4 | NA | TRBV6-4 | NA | CATRGRGRNEKLFF | TGTGCCACCCGTGGGAGGGGCCGGAATGAAAAACTGTTTTTT
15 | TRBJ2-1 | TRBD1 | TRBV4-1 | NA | CASSQERTGGNEQFF | TGCGCCAGCAGCCAAGAGAGGACAGGGGGTAATGAGCAGTTCTTC